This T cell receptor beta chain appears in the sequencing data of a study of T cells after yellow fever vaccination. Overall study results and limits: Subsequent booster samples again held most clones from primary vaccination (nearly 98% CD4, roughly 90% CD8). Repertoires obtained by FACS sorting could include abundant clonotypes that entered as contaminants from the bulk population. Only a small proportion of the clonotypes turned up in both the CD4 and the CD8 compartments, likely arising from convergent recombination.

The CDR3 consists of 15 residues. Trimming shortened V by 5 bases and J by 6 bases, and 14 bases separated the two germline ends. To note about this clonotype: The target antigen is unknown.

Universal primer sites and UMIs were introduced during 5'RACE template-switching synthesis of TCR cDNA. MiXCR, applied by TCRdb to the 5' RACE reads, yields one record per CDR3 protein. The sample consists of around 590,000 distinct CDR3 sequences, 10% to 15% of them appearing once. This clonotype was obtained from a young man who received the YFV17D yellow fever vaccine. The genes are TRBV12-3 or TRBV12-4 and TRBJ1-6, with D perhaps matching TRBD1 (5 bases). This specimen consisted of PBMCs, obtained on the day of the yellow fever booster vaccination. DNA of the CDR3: TGTGCCAGCAGTCCCCTTCTGCAGGGTAATTCACCCCTCCACTTT. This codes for CASSPLLQGNSPLHF.